The T cell receptor beta chain under discussion was sequenced for a study of blood T cells in healthy people across ages. CDR1 is SGHTA and CDR2 is FQGNSA in the germline V gene. Trimming cost V 4 bases and J 8 bases, with 17 bases left between them. This CDR3 is 15 amino acids long. In its sample, this clonotype was seen once. Through a sample-barcoded 5' primer and a J-beta primer mix, a second PCR was run for roughly 7 to 12 cycles. TCRdb passed the 5' RACE reads through MiXCR, listing each CDR3 protein once. Of approximately 960,000 distinct CDR3 sequences listed, 25% to 30% are singletons. A further study also used this sample, focusing on T cells of mothers and their children. This second study says: The cDNA synthesis received all extracted RNA, at about 1.6 ug per 15 ul.

The rearrangement uses TRBV7-2 and TRBJ1-4; D may be TRBD1 (6 bases). This TCR derives from a woman aged 40-49 years in good health. The sample was blood. This CDR3 is CASSYQQGGHEKLFF. The CDR3 nucleotides read TGTGCCAGCAGCTACCAACAGGGCGGGCACGAAAAACTGTTTTTT.